This passage covers 6 T cell receptor beta chains from one sample sequenced in a study of regulatory T cells in long-lasting Graves disease. Through Arm-PCR of CDR3 regions and iRepertoire HTBI primers, TCR beta libraries were built. TCRdb fed the multiplex PCR reads into MiXCR, producing one record per CDR3 protein. The sample gives about 440,000 distinct CDR3 sequences, 15% to 20% of which show up once; 23% is in the top ten. Noted time point: newly diagnosed GD, antithyroid drugs for less than 3 months. Scientists built the TCR library using RNA that was extracted from PBMCs. These data were also filed under a second study, of T cells in Graves' hyperthyroidism and ophthalmopathy.

Sample: peripheral blood mononuclear cells (PBMCs), taken at new diagnosis, from a patient treated with antithyroid drugs. The receptor set was obtained from a young woman with Graves disease.

This chain links TRBV20-1 with TRBJ2-7, with unresolved D. V was cut by 3 bases and J by 2 bases, with 14 bases left in between. Germline-derived CDR1 and CDR2 are DFQATT and SNEGSKA (reference sequence). The CDR3 is 14 amino acids. DNA of the CDR3: TGCAGTGCTAGGGCCAGCTCGGCCCCCTACGAGCAGTACTTC. It specifies CSARASSAPYEQYF.

This clonotype was counted many times. V and J are TRBV12-3 or TRBV12-4 and TRBJ2-1; D unresolved. The CDR3 contains 18 residues. The germline V and J ends were trimmed by 0 bases and 0 bases, with 15 bases remaining between them. CDR3 residues: CASSLALARWSSYNEQFF. The CDR3 DNA reads as TGTGCCAGCAGTTTAGCCCTGGCGCGGTGGAGCTCCTACAATGAGCAGTTCTTC.

In this sample, this clonotype turned up many times. This chain joins TRBV13 and TRBJ1-1; tentative D call: TRBD1 (5 bases). Germline V CDR1 and CDR2: PRHDT, FYEKMQ (reference sequence). Trimming cost V 3 bases and J 1 base, with 9 bases left between them. The CDR3 runs 14 residues. The DNA for the CDR3 is TGTGCCAGCAGCTTCGGCCAGGGGAACACTGAAGCTTTCTTT. Its translation: CASSFGQGNTEAFF.

In this sample, this clonotype turned up many times. The gene calls are TRBV7-9 and TRBJ2-7; D not certain. CDR1 and CDR2 from the germline V gene are SEHNR and FQNEAQ (reference sequence). The ends were cut back, 0 bases at V and 3 bases at J, with 12 bases in the middle. There are 15 residues in the CDR3. The CDR3 sequence: CASSLASGSYYEQYF. DNA for the CDR3: TGTGCCAGCAGCTTAGCGTCCGGTAGTTACTACGAGCAGTACTTC.

The chain couples TRBV11-3 to TRBJ2-1; no clear D. Trimming shortened V by 2 bases and J by 0 bases, and 8 bases separated the two germline ends. The CDR3 totals 15 residues. Germline V gene sequence: CDR1 SGHNT, CDR2 YENEEA. CDR3: CASSLSTFSYNEQFF. The DNA for the CDR3 is TGTGCCAGCAGCTTATCGACGTTCTCCTACAATGAGCAGTTCTTC.

At least ten counts were recorded for this clonotype. The rearrangement uses TRBV5-1 and TRBJ2-7; D is perhaps TRBD2 (5 bases). Trimming took 5 bases from V and 7 from J, leaving 19 bases between them. The CDR3 contains 14 residues. Germline V gene lookup returns CDR1 SGHRS and CDR2 YFSETQ. In DNA, the CDR3 is TGCGCCAGCAGTCTAGGAGGCATGTTGCGTGAGCAGTACTTC. It yields the protein CASSLGGMLREQYF.